The clone carrying this T cell receptor beta chain was detected a few times. The sample originates from a study of T cell repertoires in cytomegalovirus infection. The wider study: Matching HLA type, along with CMV infection, was indicated by public TCR beta signatures.

TCRdb called the reads again in MiXCR, with one record for every CDR3 protein. This sample has nearly 650,000 distinct CDR3 sequences, with 24% found just once. The CDR3 extends over 15 amino acids. Unmatched junction bases numbered 11, after V lost 5 bases and J lost 6 bases. The TCR originated in a human donor in good health (CMV status not recorded). Some clones in this sample may be carry-over from other donors' samples. Specimen: CD8+ T cells from PBMCs. The chain combines TRBV12-3 or TRBV12-4 with TRBJ1-2, with 8 positions matching TRBD1. The CDR3 sequence is CASSLIQGALNGYTF. DNA of the CDR3: TGTGCCAGCAGTCTTATTCAGGGGGCGTTGAATGGCTACACCTTC.